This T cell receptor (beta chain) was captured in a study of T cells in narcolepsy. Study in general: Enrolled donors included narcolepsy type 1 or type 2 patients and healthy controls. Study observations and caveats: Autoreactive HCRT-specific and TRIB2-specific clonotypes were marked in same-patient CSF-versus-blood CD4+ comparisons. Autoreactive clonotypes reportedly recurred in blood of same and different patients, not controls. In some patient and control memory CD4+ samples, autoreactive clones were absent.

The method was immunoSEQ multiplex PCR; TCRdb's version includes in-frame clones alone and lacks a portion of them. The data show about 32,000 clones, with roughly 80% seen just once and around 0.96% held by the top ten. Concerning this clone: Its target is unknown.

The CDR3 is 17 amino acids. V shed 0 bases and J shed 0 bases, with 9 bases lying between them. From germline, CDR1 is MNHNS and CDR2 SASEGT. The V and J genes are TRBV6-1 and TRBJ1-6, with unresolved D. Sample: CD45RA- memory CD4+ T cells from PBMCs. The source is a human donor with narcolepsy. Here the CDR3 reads CASSEARRNSYNSPLHF. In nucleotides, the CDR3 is TGTGCCAGCAGTGAAGCCAGGAGGAACTCCTATAATTCACCCCTCCACTTT.